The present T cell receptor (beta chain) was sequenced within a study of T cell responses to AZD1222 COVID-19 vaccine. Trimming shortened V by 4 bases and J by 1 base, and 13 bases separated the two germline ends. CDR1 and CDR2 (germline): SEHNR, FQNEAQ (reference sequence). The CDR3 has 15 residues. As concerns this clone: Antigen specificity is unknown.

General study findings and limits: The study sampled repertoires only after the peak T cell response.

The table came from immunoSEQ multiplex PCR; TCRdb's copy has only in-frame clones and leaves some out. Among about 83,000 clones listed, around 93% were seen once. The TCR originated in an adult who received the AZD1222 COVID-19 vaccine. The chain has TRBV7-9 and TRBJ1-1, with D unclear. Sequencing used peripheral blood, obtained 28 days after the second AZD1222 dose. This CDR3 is CASSSTETANTEAFF. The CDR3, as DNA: TGTGCCAGCAGCTCGACCGAGACGGCGAACACTGAAGCTTTCTTT.